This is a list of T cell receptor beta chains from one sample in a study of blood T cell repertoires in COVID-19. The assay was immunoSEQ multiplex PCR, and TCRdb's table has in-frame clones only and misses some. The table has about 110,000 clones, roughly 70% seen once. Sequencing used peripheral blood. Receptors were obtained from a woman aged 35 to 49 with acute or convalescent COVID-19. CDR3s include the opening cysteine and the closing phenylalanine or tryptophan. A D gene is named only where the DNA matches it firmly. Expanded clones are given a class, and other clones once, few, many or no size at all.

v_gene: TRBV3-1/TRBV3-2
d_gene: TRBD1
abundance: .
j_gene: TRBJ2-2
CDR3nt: TGTGCCAGCAGCCCAGGGACAGGGAAGCTGTTTTTT
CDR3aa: CASSPGTGKLFF

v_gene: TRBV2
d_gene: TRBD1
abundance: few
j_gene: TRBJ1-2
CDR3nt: TGTGCCAGCAGTGTGTTTCAGGGGGCGGATGGCTACACCTTC
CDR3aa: CASSVFQGADGYTF

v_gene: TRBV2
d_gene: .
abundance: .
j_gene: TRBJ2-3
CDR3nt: TGTGCCAGCAGTGCAGGCAGCACAGATACGCAGTATTTT
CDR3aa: CASSAGSTDTQYF

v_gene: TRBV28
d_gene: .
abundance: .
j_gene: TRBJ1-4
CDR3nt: TGTGCCGACACAGCGCCTTGGTCACCGAGGGAAGCCGAAAAACTGTTTTTT
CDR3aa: CADTAPWSPREAEKLFF

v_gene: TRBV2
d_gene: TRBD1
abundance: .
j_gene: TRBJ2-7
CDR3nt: TGTGCCAGTAACAGGGGGGCAACCTACGAGCAGTACTTC
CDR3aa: CASNRGATYEQYF

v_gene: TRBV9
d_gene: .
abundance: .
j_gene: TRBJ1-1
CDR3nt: TGTGCCAGCAGCGGCTCGGCGGGAGCCACTGAAGCTTTCTTT
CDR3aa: CASSGSAGATEAFF

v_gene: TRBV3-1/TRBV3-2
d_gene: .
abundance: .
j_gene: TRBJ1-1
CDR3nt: TGTGCCAGCAGCCTAAGGGAGGGAGGGACTGAAGCTTTCTTT
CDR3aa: CASSLREGGTEAFF

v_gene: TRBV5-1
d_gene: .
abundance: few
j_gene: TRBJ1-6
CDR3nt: TGCGCCAGCAGCCCAGACGGACTCCGGCGGGATTCACCCCTCCACTTT
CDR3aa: CASSPDGLRRDSPLHF

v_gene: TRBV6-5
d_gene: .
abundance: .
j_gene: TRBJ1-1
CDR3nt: TGTGCCAGCATCGACAGGCCGAACACTGAAGCTTTCTTT
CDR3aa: CASIDRPNTEAFF

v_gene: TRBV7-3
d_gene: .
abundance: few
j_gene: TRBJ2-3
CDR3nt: TGTGCCAGCAGCTTAACGGGGGGAACCACAGATACGCAGTATTTT
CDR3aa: CASSLTGGTTDTQYF

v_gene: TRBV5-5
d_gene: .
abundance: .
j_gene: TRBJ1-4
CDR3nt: TGTGCCAGCAGCTTGTTGTCTGCGCGAGAAGAAAAACTGTTTTTT
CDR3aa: CASSLLSAREEKLFF

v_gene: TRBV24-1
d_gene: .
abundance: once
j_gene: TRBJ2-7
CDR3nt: TGTGCCACCAGTGATTCGGGGTGGTACGAGCAGTACTTC
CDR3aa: CATSDSGWYEQYF

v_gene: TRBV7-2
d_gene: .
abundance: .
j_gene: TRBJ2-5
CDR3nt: TGTGCCAGCAGCTTAGCAATCGGGACTCAGCAAGAGACCCAGTACTTC
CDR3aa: CASSLAIGTQQETQYF

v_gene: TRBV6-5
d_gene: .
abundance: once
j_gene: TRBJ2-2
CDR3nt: TGTGCCAGCAGCCATAGGAACACCGGGGAGCTGTTTTTT
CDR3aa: CASSHRNTGELFF

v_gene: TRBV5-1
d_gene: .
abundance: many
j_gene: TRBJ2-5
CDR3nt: TGCGCCAGCAGCTTGGTCGCAGGCTACCAAGAGACCCAGTACTTC
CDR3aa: CASSLVAGYQETQYF

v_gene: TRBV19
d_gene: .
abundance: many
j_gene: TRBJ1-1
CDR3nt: TGTGCCACCAAAACCGGGGGGAACACTGAAGCTTTCTTT
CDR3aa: CATKTGGNTEAFF

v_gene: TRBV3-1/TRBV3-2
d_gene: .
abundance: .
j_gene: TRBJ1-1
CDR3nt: TGTGCCAGCAGCCAAGACCGGCGCGGAGCTGAAGCTTTCTTT
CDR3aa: CASSQDRRGAEAFF

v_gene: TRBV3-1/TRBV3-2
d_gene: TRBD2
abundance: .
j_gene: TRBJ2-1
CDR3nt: TGTGCCAGCAGCCAGGCTAGCGGGGGGCTCTCCTCCATCGCCTACAATGAGCAGTTCTTC
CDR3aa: CASSQASGGLSSIAYNEQFF

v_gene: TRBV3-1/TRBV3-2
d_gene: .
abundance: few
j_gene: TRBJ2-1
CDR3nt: TGTGCCAGCAGCCAAGATAGCGGTGAGCAGTTCTTC
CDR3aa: CASSQDSGEQFF

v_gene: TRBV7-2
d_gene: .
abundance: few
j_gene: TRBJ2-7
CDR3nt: TGTGCCAGCAGCTTAAAAGGGGGCGAGCAGTACTTC
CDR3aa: CASSLKGGEQYF

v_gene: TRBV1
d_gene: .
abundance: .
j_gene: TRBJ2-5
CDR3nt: TGCACCAGCAGCCAAGATTGTCGAAAGGGACTAGCGGGGGCTCAAGAGACCCAGTACTTC
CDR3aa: CTSSQDCRKGLAGAQETQYF

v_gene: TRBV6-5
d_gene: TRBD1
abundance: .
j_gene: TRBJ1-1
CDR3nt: TGTGCCAGCAGTTACTCGAGGGCCGGGACAGGGTTTCAAGCTTTCTTT
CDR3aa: CASSYSRAGTGFQAFF

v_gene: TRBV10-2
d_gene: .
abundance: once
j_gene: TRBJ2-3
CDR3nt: TGCGCCAGCACGCAGGGGGATACGCAGTATTTT
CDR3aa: CASTQGDTQYF

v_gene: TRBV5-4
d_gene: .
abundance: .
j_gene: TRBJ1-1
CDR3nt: TGTGCCAGCAGCTTGGACAGGGACACTGAAGCTTTCTTT
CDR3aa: CASSLDRDTEAFF

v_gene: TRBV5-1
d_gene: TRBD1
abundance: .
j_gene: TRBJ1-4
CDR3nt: TGCGCCAGCAGCGTTGGACAGGGCGCAACTAATGAAAAACTGTTTTTT
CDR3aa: CASSVGQGATNEKLFF

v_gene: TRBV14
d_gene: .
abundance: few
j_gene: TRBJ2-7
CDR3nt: TGTGCCAGCAGCCAAGATCTAGGCTACGAGCAGTACTTC
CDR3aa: CASSQDLGYEQYF

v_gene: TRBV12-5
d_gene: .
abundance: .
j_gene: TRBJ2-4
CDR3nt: TGTGCTAGTGGTTTGGTTAGGAGGCGGACAGCCAAAAACATTCAGTACTTC
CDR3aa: CASGLVRRRTAKNIQYF

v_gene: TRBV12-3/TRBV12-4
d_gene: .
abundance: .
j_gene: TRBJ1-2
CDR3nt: TGTGCCAGCAGTGGACACACGACCGGCTACACCTTC
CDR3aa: CASSGHTTGYTF

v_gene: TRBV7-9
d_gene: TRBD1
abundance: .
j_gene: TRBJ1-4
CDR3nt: TGTGCCAGCAGCCCAGGGACAGCAGCAACTAATGAAAAACTGTTTTTT
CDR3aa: CASSPGTAATNEKLFF